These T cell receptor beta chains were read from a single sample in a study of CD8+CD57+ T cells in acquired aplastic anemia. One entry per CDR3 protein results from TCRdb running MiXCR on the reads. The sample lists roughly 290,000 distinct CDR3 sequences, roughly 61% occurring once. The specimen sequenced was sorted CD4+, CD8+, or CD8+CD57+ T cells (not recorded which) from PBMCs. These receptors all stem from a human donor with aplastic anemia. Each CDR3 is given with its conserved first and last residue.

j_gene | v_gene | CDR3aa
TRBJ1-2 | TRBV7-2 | CASSLVGGSGYGYTF
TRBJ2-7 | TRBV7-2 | CASSITSGNYEQYF
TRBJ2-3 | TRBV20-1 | CSARDTRADTQYF
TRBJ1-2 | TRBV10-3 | CAISSGTGGGNYGYTF
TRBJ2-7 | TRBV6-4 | CASNATGTSAYSEQYF
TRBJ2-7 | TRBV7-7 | CAGSLGRDTGSYEQYF
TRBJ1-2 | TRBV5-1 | CASSAGQYKYGYTF
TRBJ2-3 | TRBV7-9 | CASSPQTGLADTQYF
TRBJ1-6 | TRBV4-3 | CASSQDRGVGPLHF
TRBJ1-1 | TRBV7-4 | CASSLRRGKNTEAFF
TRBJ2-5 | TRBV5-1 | CASSRLGGETQCF
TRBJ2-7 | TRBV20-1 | CSATPGTRNSYEQYF
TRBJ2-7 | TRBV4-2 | CASSQRQGATYEQYF
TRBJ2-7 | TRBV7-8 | CASSFGQRYEQYF
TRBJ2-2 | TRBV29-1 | CSVDPGNTGELFF
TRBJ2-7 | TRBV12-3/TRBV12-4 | CASSSGTGYEEQYF
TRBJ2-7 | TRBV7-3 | CASSFGRSGSAYEQYF
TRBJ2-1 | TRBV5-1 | CASGGGGSYNEQFF
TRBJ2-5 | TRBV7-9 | CASLPRGGTYQETQYF
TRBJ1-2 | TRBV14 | CASSQGRQDYGYTF
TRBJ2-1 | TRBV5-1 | CASSLVLRSGKSSYNEQFF
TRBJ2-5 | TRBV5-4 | CASSFVQQETQYF
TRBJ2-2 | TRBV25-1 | CAFRSGGGNTGELFF
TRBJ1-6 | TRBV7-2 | CASREGDGGSPLHF
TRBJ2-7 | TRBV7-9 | CASSSPGQGAIRAMYEQYF
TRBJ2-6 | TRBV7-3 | CASSLNSGAGANVLTF
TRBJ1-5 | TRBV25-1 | CASSSQGAGSNQPQHF
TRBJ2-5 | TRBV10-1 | CADGTTGVETQYF
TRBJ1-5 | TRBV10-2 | CASMGWRQPQHF
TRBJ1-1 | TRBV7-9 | CASRSVTEAFF
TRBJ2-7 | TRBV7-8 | CASSPPAGARDEQYF
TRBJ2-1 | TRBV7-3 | CASSVTGSHNEQFF
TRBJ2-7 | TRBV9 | CASSPRSSGSYEQYF
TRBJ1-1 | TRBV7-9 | CASSLAGPTEAFF
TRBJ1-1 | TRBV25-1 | CASSEWGGTEAFF
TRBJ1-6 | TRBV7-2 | CASSLWARSPLHF
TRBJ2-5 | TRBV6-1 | CASTRPRARETQYF
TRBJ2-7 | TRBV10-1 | CASSVSGGDEQYF